This TCR beta chain was found in a study of shared clonotypes between healthy human individuals. The repertoire was sequenced with immunoSEQ multiplex PCR; TCRdb's copy has only in-frame clones and lacks some. This table holds about 2.2 million clones, 80% to 95% found once. Trimming shortened V by 5 bases and J by 4 bases, and 14 bases separated the two germline ends. The germline CDR1 and CDR2 sequences are LNHDA and SQIVND (reference sequence). The CDR3 spans 15 residues. CD45RO-negative, CCR7-selected cells formed the naive CD8 fraction, which excluded terminally differentiated effector memory CD45RA+ cells.

V is TRBV19 and J is TRBJ2-2, with D possibly being TRBD1 or TRBD2 (6 bases each). The clonotype comes from a young man in good health. Some clones in this sample may be carry-over from other donors' samples. The sequenced sample was naive CD8+ T cells from PBMCs. DNA of the CDR3: TGTGCCAGTAGTCTTCCGGGGGCGAGCACCGGGGAGCTGTTTTTT. This encodes CASSLPGASTGELFF.